The 21 T cell receptor beta chains below were found in one sample sequenced in a study of OX40 agonist ivuxolimab in advanced cancers. Method: immunoSEQ multiplex PCR; TCRdb's copy keeps in-frame clones and lacks some. The table shows 55,000 to 65,000 clones, with 86% occurring only once. The sequences come from CD4+ or CD8+ T cells sorted from blood, collected in a trial of the OX40 agonist ivuxolimab. These receptor sequences come from an adult with an advanced solid tumor such as melanoma, head and neck, liver or kidney cancer.

J is TRBJ2-3 and V is TRBV5-4; the D gene is possibly TRBD1 (7 bases). The CDR3 extends over 14 amino acids. Germline V gives CDR1 SGHNT, CDR2 YYREEE (reference sequence). V lost 1 base and J 5 bases, leaving 11 bases between the germline ends. The CDR3 sequence is CASSLRQGGDTQYF. The CDR3 DNA follows: TGTGCCAGCAGCTTGAGGCAGGGGGGAGATACGCAGTATTTT.

This clone was recorded once. This chain connects TRBV6-1 to TRBJ2-1; 8 bases fit TRBD2. Trimming took 0 bases from V and 5 from J; bases not matched to a gene: 9. CDR3 length equals 17 residues. CDR1 is MNHNS and CDR2 is SASEGT in the germline V gene. The CDR3 DNA is TGTGCCAGCAGTGAAGCGCTTCGAACTAGCGGCGACAATGAGCAGTTCTTC. It is translated as CASSEALRTSGDNEQFF.

This chain links TRBV5-5 with TRBJ2-4; the match to TRBD2 covers 7 bases. The CDR3 length is 17 residues. The ends lost 2 bases at V and 5 bases at J; junction bases unmatched: 13. CDR1 is SGHKS and CDR2 is YYEKEE in the germline V gene (reference sequence). This CDR3 is CASSFAGGGRAQNIQYF. CDR3 in DNA: TGTGCCAGCAGCTTCGCGGGCGGGGGACGGGCCCAAAACATTCAGTACTTC.

As concerns this clone: The junction does not match germline at one end; this may be a read error. Distinct nucleotide sequences in the sample also encode this CDR3. J is TRBJ2-2 and V is TRBV4-2, with D unclear. The V gene's germline CDR1 is LGHNA and CDR2 YNFKEQ. This CDR3 comprises 15 residues. The CDR3 is CASSRLGSGTGELFF. CDR3 nucleotide sequence: TGTGCCAGTAGCCGATTGGGTAGTGGCACCGGGGAGCTGTTTTTT.

This clone was counted a few times. This chain uses TRBV19 with TRBJ2-3; 8 positions agree with TRBD1. J gave up 3 bases and V 5 bases, and 7 bases lay outside the gene matches. Looked up from germline, CDR1 is LNHDA and CDR2 is SQIVND (reference sequence). This CDR3 has 15 amino acids. CDR3 sequence: CASSSSGGRTDTQYF. In nucleotides, the CDR3 is TGTGCCAGTAGTTCATCAGGGGGCAGGACAGATACGCAGTATTTT.

This chain connects TRBV5-5 to TRBJ1-2; D gene unclear. The V gene's germline CDR1 is SGHKS and CDR2 YYEKEE (reference sequence). V lost 2 bases and J 8 bases, leaving 13 bases between the germline ends. The length of the CDR3 is 13 residues. The CDR3 here is CASSLSWVGGYTF. CDR3 in DNA: TGTGCCAGCAGCTTATCCTGGGTCGGGGGCTACACCTTC.

This chain connects TRBV4-2 to TRBJ2-3; no clear D gene. Germline V gene data show CDR1 as LGHNA and CDR2 as YNFKEQ. Deletions cut 1 base from V and 0 bases from J, with 11 bases between. There are 16 residues in the CDR3. The CDR3 nucleotides are TGTGCCAGCAGCCAAGCCCCAACACTTAGCACAGATACGCAGTATTTT. It encodes CASSQAPTLSTDTQYF.

This chain joins TRBV6-6 and TRBJ1-1; D may be TRBD1 (5 bases). Per the germline V gene, CDR1 is MNHNY and CDR2 is SVGAGI (reference sequence). The CDR3 runs 14 residues. The V end was cut by 2 bases, the J end by 0 bases, with 7 bases between. The CDR3 coding sequence is TGTGCCAGCAGTTACGACAGATTGAACACTGAAGCTTTCTTT. Amino acids: CASSYDRLNTEAFF.

V is TRBV4-1 and J is TRBJ2-1; the match to TRBD2 covers 12 bases. Germline V gene sequence: CDR1 MGHRA, CDR2 YSYEKL. This CDR3 has 16 residues. V was clipped by 2 bases and J by 9 bases; unmatched bases: 8. As DNA, the CDR3 is TGCGCCAGCAGCCAATCCCTAGCGGGAGGGGTCAGTGAGCAGTTCTTC. It specifies CASSQSLAGGVSEQFF.

This clone was detected only a few times. The V call is TRBV19, the J call TRBJ1-6; TRBD1 might be the D (5 bases). CDR1 is LNHDA and CDR2 is SQIVND in the germline V gene (reference sequence). V was pared by 7 bases and J by 6 bases, with 19 bases between. CDR3 size: 16 residues. The CDR3 DNA sequence: TGTGCCAGTAAGCCCCAAACAGGATTCCGTAATTCACCCCTCCACTTT. Its translation is CASKPQTGFRNSPLHF.

V is TRBV7-2 and J is TRBJ1-6; D remains ambiguous. The germline V gene encodes CDR1 SGHTA and CDR2 FQGNSA. The CDR3 loop spans 17 amino acids. The germline V and J ends were trimmed by 2 bases and 0 bases, with 11 bases remaining between them. This CDR3 reads CASSLWLASSYNSPLHF. In DNA, the CDR3 is TGTGCCAGCAGCTTATGGCTTGCCAGCTCCTATAATTCACCCCTCCACTTT.

The chain recombines TRBV28 with TRBJ1-5; TRBD1 agrees at 9 bases. This CDR3 comprises 16 residues. With V trimmed by 6 bases and J by 5 bases, 11 bases remained unmatched. Germline V gives CDR1 MDHEN, CDR2 SYDVKM. DNA of the CDR3: TGTGCCAGCAGCATTACTGTGACAGGGGGAGATCAGCCCCAGCATTTT. Its translation: CASSITVTGGDQPQHF.

The rearrangement uses TRBV18 and TRBJ1-5; no firm D call. The V gene lost 5 bases and the J gene lost 4 bases, with 12 bases spanning the gap. Germline V gene sequence: CDR1 KGHSH, CDR2 LQKENI. The CDR3 runs 14 residues. As DNA, the CDR3 is TGTGCCAGCTCAACGTCATACGTAAATCAGCCCCAGCATTTT. Translating gives CASSTSYVNQPQHF.

This sequence joins TRBV2 and TRBJ2-3; 14 nucleotides match TRBD2. This CDR3 is built from 16 residues. V shed 6 bases and J 4 bases; nucleotides not matched to a gene: 6. The V gene's germline CDR1 is SNHLY and CDR2 FYNNEI. The CDR3, as DNA: TGTGCCAGCAGAGGGACTAGCGGGAGTTGGTCAGATACGCAGTATTTT. It encodes CASRGTSGSWSDTQYF.

The CDR3 nucleotides read TGTGCCAGCACCAACAGGGGGGGGTCCTACGAGCAGTACTTC. Residues: CASTNRGGSYEQYF. The chain is built from TRBV28 and TRBJ2-7; TRBD1 is a possible D gene (8 bases). The CDR3 runs 14 residues. Germline V gene lookup returns CDR1 MDHEN and CDR2 SYDVKM. V lost 7 bases to trimming and J lost 1 base, with 14 bases between them.

The chain combines TRBV7-8 with TRBJ2-7; tentative D call: TRBD2 (6 bases). CDR1 is SGHVS and CDR2 is FQNEAQ in the germline V gene. The length of the CDR3 is 15 residues. V lost 5 bases to trimming and J lost 3 bases, with 17 bases between them. CDR3 nucleotide sequence: TGTGCCAGCAGCGCACGTACAGCGGGCCTCTACGAGCAGTACTTC. The encoded protein is CASSARTAGLYEQYF.

J is TRBJ1-4 and V is TRBV6-1; D unclear. This CDR3 spans 13 amino acids. Per the germline V gene, CDR1 is MNHNS and CDR2 is SASEGT. V was cut by 7 bases and J by 8 bases, with 14 bases left in between. The CDR3 region has the DNA TGTGCCAGCATTCCCCCTGGAAGCGAAAAACTGTTTTTT. It specifies CASIPPGSEKLFF.

This chain links TRBV2 with TRBJ1-1, with D possibly TRBD1 on 6 matching bases. This CDR3 has 20 residues. Germline lookup yields CDR1 SNHLY and CDR2 FYNNEI. The CDR3 loop reads CAIQSGSVGQGRLQNTEAFF. The CDR3 DNA follows: TGTGCGATCCAATCTGGCTCGGTAGGGCAGGGGCGCCTTCAAAACACTGAAGCTTTCTTT.

This chain's CDR3 is CASSEALAGARETQYF. CDR3 coding DNA: TGTGCCAGCAGTGAAGCCTTAGCGGGAGCGAGAGAGACCCAGTACTTC. This rearrangement joins TRBV6-1 to TRBJ2-5; 9 bases agree with TRBD2. Germline V gives CDR1 MNHNS, CDR2 SASEGT. Germline trimming cut 0 bases from V and 4 bases from J; bases unmatched to any gene: 6. The CDR3 has 16 amino acids.

This rearrangement joins TRBV11-2 to TRBJ1-6; D is possibly TRBD1 (5 bases). V shed 6 bases and J shed 7 bases, with 16 bases lying between them. Germline V CDR1 and CDR2: SGHAT, FQNNGV. The CDR3 runs 15 residues. CDR3 in amino acids: CASRTSGAGNSPLHF. The DNA of the CDR3 is TGTGCCAGCAGAACCTCCGGGGCAGGGAATTCACCCCTCCACTTT.

The chain recombines TRBV2 with TRBJ2-7, with D unresolved. Between the trimmed V and J ends, which lost 5 bases and 3 bases, there was a span of 5 bases. This CDR3 spans 11 amino acids. The germline V gene has CDR1 SNHLY and CDR2 FYNNEI. The CDR3, as DNA: TGTGCCAGCAGTCAAAACTACGAGCAGTACTTC. This codes for CASSQNYEQYF.